The 32 T cell receptor beta chains in this list originate from one sample, sequenced in a study of early T cells in non-severe SARS-CoV-2 infection. TCRdb analysed the 5' RACE reads with MiXCR anew, one entry per CDR3 protein. Found here are some 50,000 distinct CDR3 sequences, approximately 5.9% of them singletons; the top ten hold about 4.9%. The sequences come from whole blood, collected at baseline. The receptors derive from an adult who was a healthcare worker with PCR-confirmed SARS-CoV-2 infection or an uninfected control (not recorded which).

This clonotype has at least ten counts. V is TRBV18 and J is TRBJ2-7; unclear D gene. The CDR3 covers 14 residues. Germline loops: CDR1 KGHSH, CDR2 LQKENI. With 0 bases removed from V and 7 bases from J, the gap between germline ends came to 13 bases. The CDR3 DNA reads as TGTGCCAGCTCACCACCGGCCGGAACTGGTGAGCAGTACTTC. Its protein is CASSPPAGTGEQYF. Complete variable domain (other parts from reference TRBV18 and TRBJ2-7): NAGVMQNPRHLVRRRGQEARLRCSPMKGHSHVYWYRQLPEEGLKFMVYLQKENIIDESGMPKERFSAEFPKEGPSILRIQQVVRGDSAAYFCASSPPAGTGEQYFGPGTRLTVT.

The chain carries TRBV2 and TRBJ2-5; a weak D match, TRBD2 (5 bases). The ends were cut back, 6 bases at V and 2 bases at J, with 16 bases in the middle. The germline gives CDR1 SNHLY, CDR2 FYNNEI. The CDR3 runs 15 residues. CDR3 in amino acids: CASSGPGTTQETQYF. The CDR3 DNA reads as TGTGCCAGCAGCGGACCGGGAACTACACAAGAGACCCAGTACTTC.

CDR3 amino acids: CSAREQGANEQYF. The DNA of the CDR3 is TGCAGTGCTAGGGAACAGGGGGCGAACGAGCAGTACTTC. This rearrangement joins TRBV20-1 to TRBJ2-7, with 9 bases that match TRBD1. Trimming removed 3 bases from V and 5 bases from J; junction bases left unmatched: 5. Germline V gives CDR1 DFQATT, CDR2 SNEGSKA (reference sequence). This CDR3 contains 13 residues.

This clonotype was detected only a few times. V usage is TRBV10-1 and J usage is TRBJ2-2; no firm D call. V lost 4 bases to trimming and J lost 3 bases, with 3 bases between them. Germline V gene data show CDR1 as WNHNN and CDR2 as SYGVQD (reference sequence). CDR3 size: 12 residues. In DNA form, the CDR3 reads TGCGCCAGCAGTGCAGACACCGGGGAGCTGTTTTTT. Protein sequence: CASSADTGELFF.

This clonotype was counted between two and nine times. The rearrangement joins TRBV5-4 to TRBJ2-7; the match to TRBD2 covers 10 bases. The CDR3 is made up of 17 amino acids. Germline CDR1 is SGHNT and CDR2 is YYREEE (reference sequence). V dropped 4 bases and J dropped 5; count of bases not matched to a gene: 15. CDR3 loop: CASSPLGIAGGNNEQYF. CDR3 DNA: TGTGCCAGCAGCCCCCTCGGAATAGCGGGAGGAAATAACGAGCAGTACTTC.

This clonotype was seen many times. The chain links TRBV18 to TRBJ2-5, with unresolved D. The germline V gene encodes CDR1 KGHSH and CDR2 LQKENI. Deletions cut 3 bases from V and 3 bases from J, with 5 bases between. There are 12 residues in the CDR3. This CDR3 reads CASSPLEETQYF. CDR3 DNA sequence: TGTGCCAGCTCACCGCTCGAAGAGACCCAGTACTTC.

This clonotype was counted at least ten times. V and J are TRBV29-1 and TRBJ1-2; D is unclear. This CDR3 has 13 amino acids. V gave up 5 bases and J gave up 5 bases, with 15 bases separating them. In germline, CDR1 is SQVTM, CDR2 ANQGSEA. Here the CDR3 reads CSVRRGFEYGYTF. The CDR3 region has the DNA TGCAGCGTTCGCAGAGGGTTCGAATATGGCTACACCTTC.

This clonotype turned up a few times. The J gene is TRBJ2-1, the V gene TRBV18; D call uncertain. Deletions cut 0 bases from V and 5 bases from J, with 5 bases between. Looked up from germline, CDR1 is KGHSH and CDR2 is LQKENI. The CDR3 covers 13 residues. The CDR3 sequence: CASSPPYDNEQFF. In nucleotides, the CDR3 is TGTGCCAGCTCACCACCGTATGACAATGAGCAGTTCTTC.

V is TRBV12-3 or TRBV12-4 and J is TRBJ2-4; TRBD2 matches 14 bases. The J segment lost 2 bases and the V segment lost 5 bases, leaving 14 bases of the junction unmatched. CDR3 length: 20 residues. CDR3 in amino acids: CASSPEGLAGGGFPKNIQYF. CDR3 DNA sequence: TGTGCCAGCAGTCCCGAAGGACTAGCGGGAGGAGGGTTTCCCAAAAACATTCAGTACTTC.

Ten or more counts support this clonotype. This sequence joins TRBV19 and TRBJ1-1; possible D gene TRBD1, 6 bases. Germline V gene sequence: CDR1 LNHDA, CDR2 SQIVND (reference sequence). Trimming pared 6 bases from V and 0 bases from J, leaving 11 bases between. The CDR3 covers 14 residues. CDR3 nucleotides: TGTGCCAGTAGGGATGGGGACATGAACACTGAAGCTTTCTTT. Its protein product is CASRDGDMNTEAFF.

This clonotype was seen at least ten times. The genes are TRBV10-3 and TRBJ2-3; 11 bases are a match to TRBD2. J lost 5 bases, V lost 2 bases, and 0 bases had no gene match. The length of the CDR3 is 14 residues. CDR1 ENHRY and CDR2 SYGVKD come from the germline V gene. The CDR3 region has the DNA TGTGCCATCAGTGAGACTAGCGGGGGAGATACGCAGTATTTT. Its protein is CAISETSGGDTQYF.

Ten or more counts support this clonotype. The chain recombines TRBV25-1 with TRBJ2-1; D call uncertain. Germline CDR1 is MGHDK and CDR2 is SYGVNS. V was clipped by 3 bases and J by 3 bases, with 12 bases between them. This CDR3 region has 15 residues. For the CDR3, the DNA is TGTGCCAGCAGTGACAGCCAGAAAGTCTACAATGAGCAGTTCTTC. Amino acids: CASSDSQKVYNEQFF. Using reference TRBV25-1 and TRBJ2-1 for the parts outside the CDR3, the full variable domain is EADIYQTPRYLVIGTGKKITLECSQTMGHDKMYWYQQDPGMELHLIHYSYGVNSTEKGDLSSESTVSRIRTEHFPLTLESARPSHTSQYLCASSDSQKVYNEQFFGPGTRLTVL.

This clonotype was detected ten times or more. The chain carries TRBV28 and TRBJ2-7, with unresolved D. V was cut by 2 bases and J by 2 bases, with 7 bases left in between. CDR3 size: 13 residues. CDR1 and CDR2 (germline): MDHEN, SYDVKM. For the CDR3, the DNA is TGTGCCAGCAGTTTACGGGCTCCCTACGAGCAGTACTTC. Its translation: CASSLRAPYEQYF. Looking up the rest from reference TRBV28 and TRBJ2-7 gives the full variable domain: DVKVTQSSRYLVKRTGEKVFLECVQDMDHENMFWYRQDPGLGLRLIYFSYDVKMKEKGDIPEGYSVSREKKERFSLILESASTNQTSMYLCASSLRAPYEQYFGPGTRLTVT.

V usage is TRBV2 and J usage is TRBJ1-4, with unresolved D. This CDR3 contains 13 residues. Germline CDR1 SNHLY, CDR2 FYNNEI. Trimming left V 6 bases short and J 5 bases short, with 10 bases between. The CDR3 DNA follows: TGTGCCAGCAGACCCGGCGCCAATGAAAAACTGTTTTTT. Translated: CASRPGANEKLFF.

This clonotype showed up many times. The CDR3 DNA sequence: TGTGCCAGCAGCCGCCGGGCCCCGGCTGGCGGGGAGCTGTTTTTT. It yields the protein CASSRRAPAGGELFF. The V gene is TRBV5-8, the J gene TRBJ2-2; the D is unclear. V lost 4 bases to trimming and J lost 7 bases, with 17 bases between them. The V gene's germline CDR1 is SGHTS and CDR2 YDEGEE. CDR3 length: 15 residues.

This clonotype was observed many times. The chain joins TRBV7-6 to TRBJ2-1; unclear D gene. Germline V lookup: CDR1 SGHVS, CDR2 FNYEAQ. Trimming removed 4 bases at V and 7 bases at J, with 11 bases between. The CDR3 loop spans 13 amino acids. The CDR3 region is CASSSPSWNEQFF. The CDR3 DNA follows: TGTGCCAGCAGCTCCCCCAGTTGGAATGAGCAGTTCTTC.

This clonotype was observed a few times. The CDR3 bases are TGTGCCAGCAGTCCGACAGGGGGCGCGGGCACCGGGGAGCTGTTTTTT. Translating gives CASSPTGGAGTGELFF. The chain carries TRBV12-3 or TRBV12-4 and TRBJ2-2, with 10 bases matching TRBD1. The CDR3 has 16 amino acids. V dropped 5 bases and J dropped 4; count of bases not matched to a gene: 7.

This clonotype was seen at least ten times. The V and J genes are TRBV2 and TRBJ1-5; unclear D gene. V was clipped by 1 base and J by 0 bases, with 7 bases between them. Germline-derived CDR1 and CDR2 are SNHLY and FYNNEI. This CDR3 is built from 15 residues. CDR3 DNA sequence: TGTGCCAGCAGTGAAGGGCAGGATAGCAATCAGCCCCAGCATTTT. It specifies CASSEGQDSNQPQHF.

This clonotype has more than one count but fewer than ten. This chain joins TRBV29-1 and TRBJ1-1, with D perhaps matching TRBD1 (5 bases). V was clipped by 4 bases and J by 3 bases, with 12 bases between them. CDR1 and CDR2 (germline): SQVTM, ANQGSEA. This CDR3 comprises 13 residues. In nucleotides, the CDR3 is TGCAGCGTTGCAGTTCCGGGGGACACTGAAGCTTTCTTT. This translates into CSVAVPGDTEAFF.

This clonotype was picked up many times. The chain combines TRBV20-1 with TRBJ2-2; D is possibly TRBD1 or TRBD2 (5 bases each). The CDR3 spans 15 residues. Trimming left V 5 bases short and J 0 bases short, with 13 bases between. Looked up from germline, CDR1 is DFQATT and CDR2 is SNEGSKA (reference sequence). In DNA, the CDR3 is TGCAGTGCTGATCCGGGACGGACGAACACCGGGGAGCTGTTTTTT. Translating gives CSADPGRTNTGELFF.

This clonotype was found a few times. The chain recombines TRBV10-3 with TRBJ2-1; 7 nucleotides match TRBD1. After removal of 2 bases from V and 8 bases from J, the junction contained 3 bases not matched to a gene. Per germline, CDR1 ENHRY and CDR2 SYGVKD. The CDR3 has 13 residues. Written as DNA, the CDR3 is TGTGCCATCAGTGAGGACAGGGCCGATGAGCAGTTCTTC. This gives the protein CAISEDRADEQFF.

This clonotype has ten or more counts. This chain uses TRBV6-4 with TRBJ2-5; no firm D call. Trimming removed 3 bases from V and 0 bases from J, with 8 bases in between. Per the germline V gene, CDR1 is MRHNA and CDR2 is SNTAGT. CDR3 length: 14 residues. CDR3 sequence reads: CASSDGVYQETQYF. CDR3 sequence (DNA): TGTGCCAGCAGTGATGGGGTGTACCAAGAGACCCAGTACTTC.

In regard to this clonotype: A much larger clone differs by one base, so this may be a read error. The chain couples TRBV7-3 to TRBJ2-1; no firm D call. Per the germline V gene, CDR1 is SGHTA and CDR2 is FQGTGA. CDR3 length: 14 residues. V gave up 3 bases and J gave up 6 bases, with 12 bases separating them. The CDR3 DNA sequence: TGTGCCAGCAGCTTTCAGGACGCGTGCAATGAGCAGTTCTTC. This gives the protein CASSFQDACNEQFF.

There are a few counts of this clonotype. The chain links TRBV9 to TRBJ2-5; a possible D gene is TRBD2 (6 bases). The germline V gene has CDR1 SGDLS and CDR2 YYNGEE. V lost 1 base and J lost 2, with 9 bases in between. This CDR3 region has 14 residues. CDR3 in amino acids: CASSVSAGQETQYF. For the CDR3, the DNA is TGTGCCAGCAGCGTATCCGCGGGGCAAGAGACCCAGTACTTC.

This clonotype has ten or more counts. This rearrangement joins TRBV27 to TRBJ1-5, with a possible D match to TRBD1 (6 bases). CDR1 is MNHEY and CDR2 is SMNVEV in the germline V gene (reference sequence). The CDR3 totals 13 residues. V was cut by 5 bases and J by 6 bases, with 11 bases left in between. CDR3 sequence: CASSLRGAQPQHF. CDR3 in DNA: TGTGCCAGCAGTCTACGGGGGGCTCAGCCCCAGCATTTT.

This clonotype occurred many times. V usage is TRBV27 and J usage is TRBJ1-4; D remains ambiguous. The length of the CDR3 is 13 residues. Germline CDR1 MNHEY, CDR2 SMNVEV (reference sequence). Trimming took 4 bases from V and 8 from J, leaving 11 bases between them. CDR3 nucleotide sequence: TGTGCCAGCAGTTCAACGATGGAGGAAAAACTGTTTTTT. It yields the protein CASSSTMEEKLFF.

Ten or more counts support this clonotype. The chain uses TRBV27 and TRBJ1-4; TRBD1 aligns across 11 bases. The V gene's germline CDR1 is MNHEY and CDR2 SMNVEV (reference sequence). With V trimmed by 5 bases and J by 2 bases, 1 base remained unmatched. There are 15 residues in the CDR3. The CDR3 coding sequence is TGTGCCAGCAGTCGGGACAGGGGGACTAATGAAAAACTGTTTTTT. This gives the protein CASSRDRGTNEKLFF.

The sample holds a few counts of this clonotype. The CDR3 protein is CASSVALSNYGYTF. DNA of the CDR3: TGTGCCAGCAGCGTAGCATTATCTAACTATGGCTACACCTTC. The V and J genes are TRBV9 and TRBJ1-2; no reliable D call. V lost 0 bases to trimming and J lost 0 bases, with 6 bases between them. This CDR3 spans 14 amino acids. Germline assignment: CDR1 SGDLS and CDR2 YYNGEE. Combining the CDR3 with reference TRBV9 and TRBJ1-2 gives the whole variable domain DSGVTQTPKHLITATGQRVTLRCSPRSGDLSVYWYQQSLDQGLQFLIQYYNGEERAKGNILERFSAQQFPDLHSELNLSSLELGDSALYFCASSVALSNYGYTFGSGTRLTVV.

The chain employs TRBV6-2 or TRBV6-3 and TRBJ2-3, with 10 positions matching TRBD2. J lost 2 bases, V lost 6 bases, and 14 bases had no gene match. This CDR3 spans 18 amino acids. Germline V gene data show CDR1 as MNHEY and CDR2 as SVGEGT. The CDR3 coding sequence is TGTGCCAGCAGCCGCGCCGGTCGGACTAGCGGAACCACAGATACGCAGTATTTT. Translation gives CASSRAGRTSGTTDTQYF.

The gene calls are TRBV9 and TRBJ2-1, with 12 nucleotides matching TRBD1. The germline V gene encodes CDR1 SGDLS and CDR2 YYNGEE. V trimming: 3 bases; J trimming: 7 bases; junction bases outside the gene matches: 5. The length of the CDR3 is 15 residues. CDR3 loop: CASSAGTGGRNEQFF. The CDR3 region has the DNA TGTGCCAGCAGCGCTGGGACAGGGGGCCGGAATGAGCAGTTCTTC.

There are many counts of this clonotype. The genes are TRBV6-1 and TRBJ2-7, with TRBD2 matching 12 bases. V gave up 2 bases and J gave up 7 bases; unmatched junction bases: 6. CDR1 and CDR2 from the germline V gene are MNHNS and SASEGT. The CDR3 sequence is 15 residues long. This CDR3 reads CASSELAGGPREQYF. In DNA, the CDR3 is TGTGCCAGCAGTGAACTAGCGGGAGGGCCGAGGGAGCAGTACTTC.

Many counts were recorded for this clonotype. V is TRBV28 and J is TRBJ1-5; TRBD1 is a possible D gene (5 bases). The germline V and J ends were trimmed by 7 bases and 1 base, with 11 bases remaining between them. Germline V lookup: CDR1 MDHEN, CDR2 SYDVKM. The CDR3 spans 14 residues. CDR3 sequence: CASKGIQSNQPQHF. The CDR3 coding sequence is TGTGCCAGCAAGGGGATTCAAAGCAATCAGCCCCAGCATTTT.